This entry is about one T cell receptor beta chain. What it binds is not known. This record belongs to a study of CD8 T cells in ankylosing spondylitis. Study-wide points: Significant enrichment of disease-linked clones was reported in matched ankylosing spondylitis synovial fluid.

The V end was cut by 1 base, the J end by 2 bases, with 15 bases between. The CDR3 is 16 amino acids. Looked up from germline, CDR1 is MGHRA and CDR2 is YSYEKL. TCRdb re-analysed the 5' RACE reads in MiXCR, keeping a single row per CDR3 protein. The profile shows fewer than 400,000 distinct CDR3 sequences, about 15% of them singletons. This TCR derives from a male donor with ankylosing spondylitis or in good health (not recorded which). V usage is TRBV4-1 and J usage is TRBJ2-7, with D possibly matching TRBD1 (7 bases). The sequenced sample was blood, either unsorted or a sorted T cell fraction (not recorded which). Here the CDR3 DNA reads TGCGCCAGCAGCCAAGCATGGACAGGACTAACCTACGAGCAGTACTTC. It specifies CASSQAWTGLTYEQYF.